One and the same sample provided the 13 T cell receptor beta chains below, sequenced in a study of control samples from healthy donors and cancer patients. Sequencing was performed with immunoSEQ multiplex PCR; in TCRdb, only in-frame clones are kept and a portion is missing. The sample contains 180,000 or so clones, just under 95% of which appear only once. Sequences were obtained from blood. The receptors stem from a woman in her sixties in good health.

The V call is TRBV19, the J call TRBJ1-3; 7 positions match TRBD1. Per the germline V gene, CDR1 is LNHDA and CDR2 is SQIVND (reference sequence). The CDR3 runs to 16 residues. With 3 bases clipped from V and 0 bases from J, the junction kept 5 bases outside the gene matches. The CDR3 here is CASSITDRVSGNTIYF. The CDR3 DNA reads as TGTGCCAGTAGTATTACAGACAGGGTCTCTGGAAACACCATATATTTT.

The chain joins TRBV4-3 to TRBJ1-3, with TRBD1 identical over 9 bases. Germline assignment: CDR1 LGHNA and CDR2 YSLEER. Trimming took 0 bases from V and 0 from J; bases not matched to a gene: 3. CDR3 length: 17 residues. The CDR3 loop reads CASSQERTGASGNTIYF. For the CDR3, the DNA is TGCGCCAGCAGCCAAGAAAGGACAGGGGCCTCTGGAAACACCATATATTTT.

This clone came up a few times. The CDR3 DNA sequence: TGTGCCAGCTCACCAAGGGAAAGGACGGATGGCTACACCTTC. Its protein product is CASSPRERTDGYTF. The chain combines TRBV18 with TRBJ1-2, with D hard to call. Between the trimmed V and J ends, which lost 2 bases and 6 bases, there was a span of 13 bases. This CDR3 comprises 14 residues. Germline loops: CDR1 KGHSH, CDR2 LQKENI.

V usage is TRBV6-5 and J usage is TRBJ1-1, with D perhaps matching TRBD1 (5 bases). Trimming pared 2 bases from V and 7 bases from J, leaving 17 bases between. This CDR3 comprises 15 residues. The germline CDR1 and CDR2 sequences are MNHEY and SVGAGI. The CDR3 sequence is CASSYGQGGLIEAFF. The CDR3 nucleotides are TGTGCCAGCAGTTACGGTCAGGGCGGGTTAATTGAAGCTTTCTTT.

The chain joins TRBV4-3 to TRBJ1-1, with D possibly matching TRBD1 (6 bases). The CDR3 covers 16 residues. Per germline, CDR1 LGHNA and CDR2 YSLEER. V lost 4 bases and J lost 5, with 20 bases in between. The CDR3 DNA follows: TGCGCCAGCAGCCTTCAGTGGGGGGGCGCAGGGACTGAAGCTTTCTTT. This encodes CASSLQWGGAGTEAFF.

As for this clone: One junction end does not reproduce the germline sequence, and a read error may be involved. The V and J genes are TRBV5-1 and TRBJ2-5, with TRBD1 matching over 8 bases. The CDR3 is 14 amino acids. Germline CDR1 reads SGHRS; CDR2 reads YFSETQ. CDR3 amino acids: CASSVGTGQEAQYF. The CDR3 region has the DNA TGCGCCAGCAGCGTCGGGACAGGCCAAGAGGCCCAGTACTTC.

J is TRBJ1-5 and V is TRBV15; no reliable D call. Looked up from germline, CDR1 is LNHNV and CDR2 is YYDKDF (reference sequence). The CDR3 runs 14 residues. The V end lost 0 bases, the J end lost 2 bases, and 5 bases lay between the germline ends. This chain's CDR3 is CATSREWGNQPQHF. CDR3 DNA sequence: TGTGCCACCAGCAGAGAGTGGGGCAATCAGCCCCAGCATTTT.

The chain recombines TRBV7-9 with TRBJ2-7, with no clear D. The CDR3 totals 13 residues. V lost 5 bases and J lost 3, with 11 bases in between. Per the germline V gene, CDR1 is SEHNR and CDR2 is FQNEAQ (reference sequence). The chain's CDR3 is CASSRDIIYEQYF. The CDR3, as DNA: TGTGCCAGCAGCCGTGACATAATCTACGAGCAGTACTTC.

The gene calls are TRBV9 and TRBJ1-2, with a weak D call TRBD1 (6 bases). This CDR3 has 14 amino acids. Per germline, CDR1 SGDLS and CDR2 YYNGEE. The germline V and J ends were trimmed by 0 bases and 8 bases, with 14 bases remaining between them. The CDR3 DNA follows: TGTGCCAGCAGCGTAGATTACAGGGTAAAGGGCTACACCTTC. It yields the protein CASSVDYRVKGYTF.

V usage is TRBV3-1 (or the pseudogene TRBV3-2) and J usage is TRBJ2-7; weak D call: TRBD1 (7 bases). Looked up from germline, CDR1 is LGHDT and CDR2 is YNNKEL (reference sequence). Trimming pared 3 bases from V and 5 bases from J, leaving 23 bases between. CDR3 length: 17 residues. CDR3 sequence reads: CASSHDESVGRGDEQYF. Here the CDR3 DNA reads TGTGCCAGCAGCCACGACGAATCGGTTGGCAGGGGGGACGAGCAGTACTTC.

In this sample, this clone turned up once. The gene calls are TRBV5-5 and TRBJ1-5, with a possible D match to TRBD1 (5 bases). The germline CDR1 and CDR2 sequences are SGHKS and YYEKEE (reference sequence). The germline V and J ends were trimmed by 0 bases and 1 base, with 11 bases remaining between them. The CDR3 is 16 residues long. The CDR3 spells CASSLVAGRSNQPQHF. Written as DNA, the CDR3 is TGTGCCAGCAGCTTGGTTGCAGGGCGGAGCAATCAGCCCCAGCATTTT.

The chain has TRBV5-4 and TRBJ1-3; no clear D. CDR3 length: 14 amino acids. The germline CDR1 and CDR2 sequences are SGHNT and YYREEE (reference sequence). V lost 4 bases, J lost 6 bases, and 14 bases lay in between. The CDR3 is CASSPGPQENTIYF. CDR3 nucleotides: TGTGCCAGCAGCCCCGGTCCTCAAGAAAACACCATATATTTT.

The CDR3 DNA follows: TGTGCCAGTAGTCTCTTCGACCCGGACTACACTGAAGCTTTCTTT. Translated, it gives CASSLFDPDYTEAFF. The gene calls are TRBV19 and TRBJ1-1; D gene ambiguous. This CDR3 spans 15 amino acids. Trimming pared 5 bases from V and 3 bases from J, leaving 16 bases between. The V gene's germline CDR1 is LNHDA and CDR2 SQIVND (reference sequence).